Presented here are 27 T cell receptor beta chains from one specimen sequenced in a study of cytomegalovirus exposure and HLA in healthy donors. PCR primers comprised 60 Vbeta and 13 Jbeta primers. Profiled with immunoSEQ multiplex PCR; TCRdb holds only in-frame clones, not every one. The table includes roughly 120,000 clones, around four fifths detected once. What was sequenced was PBMCs. Every receptor here comes from a woman between 50 and 59 years old in good health and CMV-seropositive.

This clone appeared a single time. J is TRBJ2-3 and V is TRBV6-6, with a possible D match to TRBD1 (5 bases). Germline-derived CDR1 and CDR2 are MNHNY and SVGAGI (reference sequence). There are 12 residues in the CDR3. V was shortened by 2 bases and J by 5 bases, with 5 bases between the two germline ends. In DNA form, the CDR3 reads TGTGCCAGCAGTTACAGGGGAGATACGCAGTATTTT. Protein product: CASSYRGDTQYF.

The chain combines TRBV5-4 with TRBJ2-3; 10 nucleotides agree with TRBD2. V lost 4 bases and J lost 2; bases outside the gene matches: 10. Per germline, CDR1 SGHNT and CDR2 YYREEE (reference sequence). The CDR3 contains 17 residues. The CDR3 spells CASSPASGGPPTDTQYF. The CDR3 bases are TGTGCCAGCAGCCCCGCTAGCGGGGGCCCTCCCACAGATACGCAGTATTTT.

This clone appeared once. The chain recombines TRBV5-4 with TRBJ1-6; 9 nucleotides align to TRBD1. The CDR3 consists of 14 residues. With 4 bases clipped from V and 11 bases from J, the junction kept 7 bases outside the gene matches. Germline V gene data show CDR1 as SGHNT and CDR2 as YYREEE (reference sequence). CDR3 in DNA: TGTGCCAGCAGCCCCGGGACAGGGATCCCACCCCTCCACTTT. Translation gives CASSPGTGIPPLHF.

This rearrangement joins TRBV5-1 to TRBJ2-7; 10 positions match TRBD1. Trimming took 3 bases from V and 4 from J; bases not matched to a gene: 4. This CDR3 has 14 residues. Germline loops: CDR1 SGHRS, CDR2 YFSETQ. The CDR3 region is CASSSGTGAYEQYF. The CDR3 nucleotides are TGCGCCAGCAGCTCCGGGACAGGGGCGTACGAGCAGTACTTC.

The chain combines TRBV27 with TRBJ1-2; 7 nucleotides agree with TRBD1. J gave up 5 bases and V 0 bases, and 6 bases lay outside the gene matches. From germline, CDR1 is MNHEY and CDR2 SMNVEV (reference sequence). The CDR3 totals 15 residues. The CDR3 is CASSLSRAGGYGYTF. In DNA form, the CDR3 reads TGTGCCAGCAGTTTATCGAGGGCAGGGGGGTATGGCTACACCTTC.

This clone has more than one count but fewer than ten. This sequence joins TRBV1 and TRBJ2-3; the D segment call TRBD2 is taken from the table without a DNA check. TRBV1 is an annotated pseudogene. This CDR3 has 17 residues. In DNA form, the CDR3 reads TGCACCAGCAGCCAAGATTCGGGGGAGGGCCTTTCAGATACGCAGTATTTT. Translation: CTSSQDSGEGLSDTQYF.

The gene calls are TRBV6-6 and TRBJ2-1, with D perhaps TRBD2 (5 bases). The CDR3 length is 12 residues. Germline assignment: CDR1 MNHNY and CDR2 SVGAGI (reference sequence). Between the trimmed V and J ends, which lost 4 bases and 5 bases, there was a span of 6 bases. Here the CDR3 DNA reads TGTGCCAGCAGTTTAGCGAACAATGAGCAGTTCTTC. Translation: CASSLANNEQFF.

This chain uses TRBV20-1 with TRBJ2-7, with D uncertain. Germline values: CDR1 DFQATT, CDR2 SNEGSKA (reference sequence). V was pared by 0 bases and J by 6 bases, with 6 bases between. The CDR3 totals 11 residues. DNA for the CDR3: TGCAGTGCTAGAGATCATAGCGAGCAGTACTTC. It translates to CSARDHSEQYF.

V is TRBV7-2 and J is TRBJ1-1; D call uncertain. Per germline, CDR1 SGHTA and CDR2 FQGNSA. The CDR3 is made up of 15 amino acids. Trimming cost V 3 bases and J 1 base, with 12 bases left between them. The DNA for the CDR3 is TGTGCCAGCAGCTTCCGCGGACTGACGAACACTGAAGCTTTCTTT. Residues: CASSFRGLTNTEAFF.

The V call is TRBV21-1, the J call TRBJ1-3; no DNA check was done on the table's D call, TRBD1. TRBV21-1 is described as a pseudogene. The CDR3 runs to 18 residues. This CDR3 reads CASSLNPGQGRSGNTIYF. The CDR3 DNA reads TGTGCCAGCAGTTTAAACCCGGGACAGGGCCGCTCTGGAAACACCATATATTTT.

The genes are TRBV9 and TRBJ2-2; D perhaps matches TRBD1 (6 bases). The CDR3 has 16 residues. Germline CDR1 SGDLS, CDR2 YYNGEE. V was shortened by 4 bases and J by 8 bases, with 21 bases between the two germline ends. CDR3: CASSTSLGTLLGELFF. DNA of the CDR3: TGTGCCAGCAGCACTTCTCTCGGGACACTTCTTGGGGAGCTGTTTTTT. The entire variable domain, with the rest obtained from reference TRBV9 and TRBJ2-2, is as follows: DSGVTQTPKHLITATGQRVTLRCSPRSGDLSVYWYQQSLDQGLQFLIQYYNGEERAKGNILERFSAQQFPDLHSELNLSSLELGDSALYFCASSTSLGTLLGELFFGEGSRLTVL.

This sequence joins TRBV27 and TRBJ1-6; tentative D call: TRBD1 (6 bases). The CDR3 has 13 amino acids. Trimming stripped 3 bases from V and 13 bases from J, with 13 bases between. Germline V gene sequence: CDR1 MNHEY, CDR2 SMNVEV (reference sequence). This CDR3 is CASSLSGAPPLHF. CDR3 coding DNA: TGTGCCAGCAGTTTGTCAGGGGCCCCCCCCCTCCACTTT.

The V and J genes are TRBV18 and TRBJ1-6; D ambiguous. The CDR3 has 15 residues. Germline values: CDR1 KGHSH, CDR2 LQKENI. Trimming took off 1 base at V and 7 bases at J, with 11 bases between the two ends. The CDR3 sequence is CASSPQRGENSPLHF. CDR3 DNA sequence: TGTGCCAGCTCACCACAACGGGGAGAAAATTCACCCCTCCACTTT. The whole variable domain, filled in from reference TRBV18 and TRBJ1-6, reads NAGVMQNPRHLVRRRGQEARLRCSPMKGHSHVYWYRQLPEEGLKFMVYLQKENIIDESGMPKERFSAEFPKEGPSILRIQQVVRGDSAAYFCASSPQRGENSPLHFGNGTRLTVT.

In regard to this clone: The junction departs from germline at one end; a sequencing error may be responsible. The chain employs TRBV7-9 and TRBJ2-2, with a tentative D call TRBD2 (6 bases). The CDR3 runs to 15 residues. Germline CDR1 reads SEHNR; CDR2 reads FQNEAQ (reference sequence). CDR3 nucleotides: TGTTCCAGCAGCTCCCCGGGACTGGGTTTGAGGGAGCTGTTTTTT. Residues: CSSSSPGLGLRELFF.

The chain joins TRBV5-1 to TRBJ2-3, with D possibly matching TRBD1 (6 bases). CDR1 SGHRS and CDR2 YFSETQ come from the germline V gene. CDR3 length: 16 residues. The V end lost 3 bases, the J end lost 2 bases, and 16 bases lay between the germline ends. CDR3: CASSYPPGALTDTQYF. DNA for the CDR3: TGCGCCAGCAGCTATCCCCCAGGGGCCCTCACAGATACGCAGTATTTT.

The chain has TRBV27 and TRBJ2-5; TRBD1 matches 9 bases. After removal of 6 bases from V and 5 bases from J, the junction contained 10 bases not matched to a gene. CDR1 is MNHEY and CDR2 is SMNVEV in the germline V gene (reference sequence). The CDR3 has 15 amino acids. The CDR3 loop is CASRRYRGRTETQYF. In nucleotides, the CDR3 is TGTGCCAGCAGGCGGTACAGGGGGCGCACGGAGACCCAGTACTTC.

V usage is TRBV9 and J usage is TRBJ1-1; D is uncertain. Germline CDR1 reads SGDLS; CDR2 reads YYNGEE. There are 15 residues in the CDR3. Trimming cost V 4 bases and J 1 base, with 14 bases left between them. CDR3 sequence reads: CASSLSGNWNTEAFF. The CDR3 DNA sequence: TGTGCCAGCAGCCTGTCGGGAAACTGGAACACTGAAGCTTTCTTT.

The chain couples TRBV6-7 to TRBJ2-3; D possibly corresponds to TRBD2 (6 bases). TRBV6-7 has ORF status, its function being uncertain. This CDR3 region has 15 residues. Trimming removed 8 bases at V and 0 bases at J, with 15 bases between. Here the CDR3 reads CASHKGEASTDTQYF. CDR3 DNA sequence: TGTGCCAGCCATAAAGGGGAGGCGAGCACAGATACGCAGTATTTT.

This clone was counted a single time. The chain links TRBV7-2 to TRBJ2-3; unclear D gene. Between the trimmed V and J ends, which lost 5 bases and 4 bases, there was a span of 13 bases. Germline V gene data show CDR1 as SGHTA and CDR2 as FQGNSA. The CDR3 length is 14 residues. The CDR3 loop is CASSPLYWSDTQYF. For the CDR3, the DNA is TGTGCCAGCAGCCCCCTCTATTGGTCAGATACGCAGTATTTT.

There are many counts of this clone. V usage is TRBV4-1 and J usage is TRBJ2-5, with 7 bases lining up with TRBD2. The CDR3 is 15 amino acids. Germline V gene data show CDR1 as MGHRA and CDR2 as YSYEKL. The ends lost 0 bases at V and 7 bases at J; junction bases unmatched: 8. CDR3 region: CASSQEGGMGGTQYF. CDR3 sequence (DNA): TGCGCCAGCAGCCAAGAGGGAGGGATGGGCGGGACCCAGTACTTC.

The DNA for the CDR3 is TGTGCCAGCAGCTGGGGCGCCGGCGAGCAGTACTTC. Translating it yields CASSWGAGEQYF. The gene calls are TRBV6-6 and TRBJ2-7, with D possibly being TRBD1 (5 bases). Germline V lookup: CDR1 MNHNY, CDR2 SVGAGI (reference sequence). This CDR3 has 12 amino acids. V was pared by 6 bases and J by 6 bases, with 12 bases between.

The genes are TRBV5-4 and TRBJ2-3; 7 bases map to TRBD1. CDR1 SGHNT and CDR2 YYREEE come from the germline V gene (reference sequence). The CDR3 is 16 residues long. Trimming cost V 2 bases and J 0 bases; bases outside gene matches: 6. The CDR3 here is CASSFGQERSTDTQYF. CDR3 DNA: TGTGCCAGCAGCTTTGGACAGGAGCGTAGCACAGATACGCAGTATTTT.

The chain is built from TRBV5-1 and TRBJ1-5; TRBD1 might be the D (6 bases). V dropped 5 bases and J dropped 4 bases, with 13 bases sitting between them. Germline values: CDR1 SGHRS, CDR2 YFSETQ. The CDR3 runs to 14 residues. DNA for the CDR3: TGCGCCAGCAGTGAGGGGACACCTAATCAGCCCCAGCATTTT. Protein: CASSEGTPNQPQHF.

This rearrangement joins TRBV5-6 to TRBJ1-6; possibly TRBD1 for D (5 bases). The CDR3 sequence is 17 residues long. Trimming shortened V by 1 base and J by 0 bases, and 11 bases separated the two germline ends. Germline CDR1 and CDR2: SGHDT and YYEEEE. The CDR3 loop reads CASSLLQGVSYNSPLHF. The CDR3 coding sequence is TGTGCCAGCAGCTTGCTTCAGGGCGTCTCCTATAATTCACCCCTCCACTTT.

In its sample, this clone was seen a few times. This chain links TRBV6-5 with TRBJ1-3; D is ambiguous. The CDR3 totals 13 residues. Trimming removed 5 bases at V and 0 bases at J, with 5 bases between. The germline gives CDR1 MNHEY, CDR2 SVGAGI. The CDR3 sequence: CASSPSSGNTIYF. The CDR3 nucleotides are TGTGCCAGCAGTCCCTCCTCTGGAAACACCATATATTTT.

The chain combines TRBV10-3 with TRBJ2-3, with TRBD1 as a possible D gene (6 bases). CDR3 length: 14 residues. The V gene's germline CDR1 is ENHRY and CDR2 SYGVKD. V shed 3 bases and J shed 1 base, with 8 bases lying between them. The CDR3 loop reads CAISDEGGTDTQYF. The CDR3 DNA follows: TGTGCCATCAGTGATGAGGGGGGCACAGATACGCAGTATTTT.

The chain uses TRBV7-8 and TRBJ2-2, with a tentative D call TRBD1 (6 bases). Trimming shortened V by 8 bases and J by 0 bases, and 10 bases separated the two germline ends. The length of the CDR3 is 14 residues. CDR1 and CDR2 (germline): SGHVS, FQNEAQ. CDR3 coding DNA: TGTGCCAGCTGCTACAGGGCGAACACCGGGGAGCTGTTTTTT. This encodes CASCYRANTGELFF.